The 30 T cell receptor beta chains in this list originate from one sample, sequenced in a study of shared clonotypes between healthy human individuals. The assay was immunoSEQ multiplex PCR, and TCRdb's table has in-frame clones only and misses some. The sample lists under 600,000 clones, about 75% occurring once. Sequenced: PBMCs. The receptors come from a woman between 35 and 50 years old in good health. Some clones in this sample may be carry-over from other donors' samples.

This clone has a handful of counts. The chain joins TRBV4-1 to TRBJ1-5; D uncertain. V was pared by 4 bases and J by 5 bases, with 15 bases between. This CDR3 region has 15 residues. Germline lookup yields CDR1 MGHRA and CDR2 YSYEKL. The CDR3 sequence: CASSLSGQVDQPQHF. DNA of the CDR3: TGCGCCAGCAGCCTCAGCGGGCAGGTAGATCAGCCCCAGCATTTT.

This clone has a handful of counts. This chain uses TRBV5-1 with TRBJ1-5; D is unresolved. Between the trimmed V and J ends, which lost 0 bases and 5 bases, there was a span of 9 bases. Germline V gene data show CDR1 as SGHRS and CDR2 as YFSETQ. The CDR3 covers 14 residues. Written as DNA, the CDR3 is TGCGCCAGCAGCTTGGACGGAGATTATCAGCCCCAGCATTTT. Translating it yields CASSLDGDYQPQHF. Supplemented by reference TRBV5-1 and TRBJ1-5, the full variable domain reads KAGVTQTPRYLIKTRGQQVTLSCSPISGHRSVSWYQQTPGQGLQFLFEYFSETQRNKGNFPGRFSGRQFSNSRSEMNVSTLELGDSALYLCASSLDGDYQPQHFGDGTRLSIL.

The chain joins TRBV5-6 to TRBJ1-5, with D possibly TRBD1 on 6 matching bases. Germline V gene lookup returns CDR1 SGHDT and CDR2 YYEEEE. This CDR3 has 16 residues. The V end lost 6 bases, the J end lost 4 bases, and 20 bases lay between the germline ends. CDR3 sequence reads: CASTFGGRGANQPQHF. The CDR3 DNA reads TGTGCCAGCACCTTCGGGGGGCGGGGGGCAAATCAGCCCCAGCATTTT.

Regarding this clone: Since a much larger clone is just one base distant, this may be a read error. Other DNA sequences of this sample code for an identical CDR3. The J gene is TRBJ2-5, the V gene TRBV19, with TRBD2 matching 10 bases. From germline, CDR1 is LNHDA and CDR2 SQIVND (reference sequence). V trimming: 4 bases; J trimming: 5 bases; junction bases outside the gene matches: 10. This CDR3 spans 16 amino acids. The DNA of the CDR3 is TGTGCCAGTAGTAGGTGGCTAGCGGGAGCCGGGGAGACCCAGTACTTC. Amino acids: CASSRWLAGAGETQYF.

This clone was recorded once. The J gene is TRBJ2-2, the V gene TRBV10-2; 9 bases are a match to TRBD2. Trimming at V came to 2 bases and at J to 6 bases, leaving 4 bases not matched to a gene. This CDR3 is 15 amino acids long. CDR1 WSHSY and CDR2 SAAADI come from the germline V gene. CDR3 bases: TGCGCCAGCAGTGAGCGTCTAGCGGGACCCGGGGAGCTGTTTTTT. Protein sequence: CASSERLAGPGELFF.

This clone was counted once. The J gene is TRBJ2-7, the V gene TRBV29-1; D tentatively fits TRBD1 or TRBD2 (6 bases each). Germline-derived CDR1 and CDR2 are SQVTM and ANQGSEA. Trimming shortened V by 7 bases and J by 5 bases, and 27 bases separated the two germline ends. This CDR3 is 16 amino acids long. Here the CDR3 DNA reads TGCAGCGCCCTAGGGGACCAACAAAGGGGGGATCACGAGCAGTACTTC. Amino acids: CSALGDQQRGDHEQYF.

The genes are TRBV14 and TRBJ2-7; 9 bases match TRBD1. CDR3 length: 14 residues. The germline gives CDR1 SGHDN, CDR2 FVKESK. V lost 5 bases, J lost 2 bases, and 4 bases stayed unmatched. The CDR3 is CASSSQGATYEQYF. CDR3 coding DNA: TGTGCCAGCAGCTCACAGGGGGCTACCTACGAGCAGTACTTC.

The V and J genes are TRBV7-6 and TRBJ2-1, with D unclear. The CDR3 runs 13 residues. CDR1 and CDR2 from the germline V gene are SGHVS and FNYEAQ. V lost 1 base, J lost 9 bases, and 10 bases lay in between. The CDR3: CASSLVDLGEQFF. CDR3 bases: TGTGCCAGCAGCTTAGTCGATTTGGGTGAGCAGTTCTTC.

V usage is TRBV7-2 and J usage is TRBJ2-7, with TRBD2 identical over 16 bases. V was clipped by 5 bases and J by 5 bases; unmatched bases: 3. CDR3 size: 15 residues. Germline-derived CDR1 and CDR2 are SGHTA and FQGNSA. The CDR3 nucleotides read TGTGCCAGCAGCAAGGGACTAGCGGGAGGGGACGAGCAGTACTTC. Translation: CASSKGLAGGDEQYF. Using reference TRBV7-2 and TRBJ2-7 for the parts outside the CDR3, the full variable domain is GAGVSQSPSNKVTEKGKDVELRCDPISGHTALYWYRQSLGQGLEFLIYFQGNSAPDKSGLPSDRFSAERTGGSVSTLTIQRTQQEDSAVYLCASSKGLAGGDEQYFGPGTRLTVT.

The gene calls are TRBV11-2 and TRBJ2-3, with D uncertain. Germline V gene data show CDR1 as SGHAT and CDR2 as FQNNGV. Trimming stripped 6 bases from V and 0 bases from J, with 4 bases between. This CDR3 is 12 amino acids long. Here the CDR3 reads CASRASTDTQYF. DNA of the CDR3: TGTGCCAGCAGGGCTAGCACAGATACGCAGTATTTT.

V gene TRBV27 combines with J gene TRBJ2-5, with 11 bases identical to TRBD2. With V trimmed by 2 bases and J by 1 base, 6 bases remained unmatched. CDR3 length equals 17 residues. The V gene's germline CDR1 is MNHEY and CDR2 SMNVEV (reference sequence). CDR3 sequence: CASSLVLAGALQETQYF. Written as DNA, the CDR3 is TGTGCCAGCAGTTTAGTACTAGCGGGAGCCCTCCAAGAGACCCAGTACTTC.

The chain has TRBV18 and TRBJ2-3; D uncertain. This CDR3 contains 16 residues. V lost 0 bases, J lost 4 bases, and 14 bases lay in between. Per the germline V gene, CDR1 is KGHSH and CDR2 is LQKENI. CDR3 nucleotides: TGTGCCAGCTCACCACCGAGGAGTTCGAACCCAGATACGCAGTATTTT. This encodes CASSPPRSSNPDTQYF.

This clone was detected a few times. The chain employs TRBV19 and TRBJ2-5, with 13 bases identical to TRBD2. The CDR3 runs 15 residues. Germline loops: CDR1 LNHDA, CDR2 SQIVND (reference sequence). V lost 7 bases to trimming and J lost 5 bases; unmatched junction nucleotides: 7. The CDR3 here is CASKLAGGPGETQYF. CDR3 coding DNA: TGTGCCAGTAAACTAGCGGGAGGGCCGGGGGAGACCCAGTACTTC. The full variable domain, rest sourced from reference TRBV19 and TRBJ2-5, is DGGITQSPKYLFRKEGQNVTLSCEQNLNHDAMYWYRQDPGQGLRLIYYSQIVNDFQKGDIAEGYSVSREKKESFPLTVTSAQKNPTAFYLCASKLAGGPGETQYFGPGTRLLVL.

This clone appeared a single time. This chain uses TRBV5-4 with TRBJ2-7, with TRBD1 identical over 10 bases. This CDR3 is 15 amino acids long. CDR1 and CDR2 (germline): SGHNT, YYREEE (reference sequence). The trim removed 4 bases at V and 6 bases at J, leaving 10 bases unmatched. DNA of the CDR3: TGTGCCAGCAGCAACGAACCGGGACAGGGGTTCGAGCAGTACTTC. Translated: CASSNEPGQGFEQYF.

This clone was counted once. The chain is built from TRBV5-1 and TRBJ2-3; D remains unclear. This CDR3 spans 13 amino acids. The V end was cut by 4 bases, the J end by 0 bases, with 6 bases between. The germline V gene encodes CDR1 SGHRS and CDR2 YFSETQ. The CDR3 loop reads CASSTDSTDTQYF. For the CDR3, the DNA is TGCGCCAGCAGCACGGACAGCACAGATACGCAGTATTTT.

The V call is TRBV29-1, the J call TRBJ1-5; TRBD1 agrees at 7 bases. The CDR3 has 13 residues. Germline assignment: CDR1 SQVTM and CDR2 ANQGSEA. The junction had 3 bases not matched to a gene; V was cut back by 5 bases and J by 2 bases. CDR3 nucleotide sequence: TGCAGCGTTACAGGGGACGGCAATCAGCCCCAGCATTTT. It translates to CSVTGDGNQPQHF.

The chain joins TRBV28 to TRBJ1-2, with D unresolved. Germline V gene data show CDR1 as MDHEN and CDR2 as SYDVKM. V lost 6 bases and J lost 2, with 4 bases in between. The CDR3 extends over 11 amino acids. Here the CDR3 reads CASRRNYGYTF. The CDR3 nucleotides are TGTGCCAGCAGGAGAAACTATGGCTACACCTTC.

For the CDR3, the DNA is TGTGCCAGTAGACGCCGACAGGGGACCGGGGAGCTGTTTTTT. Protein product: CASRRRQGTGELFF. J is TRBJ2-2 and V is TRBV19, with 8 bases matching TRBD1. V lost 6 bases and J lost 5; bases outside the gene matches: 5. Germline values: CDR1 LNHDA, CDR2 SQIVND (reference sequence). CDR3 size: 14 residues.

V and J are TRBV28 and TRBJ1-2; no firm D call. Germline lookup yields CDR1 MDHEN and CDR2 SYDVKM. Trimming took 3 bases from V and 6 from J, leaving 11 bases between them. CDR3 length: 13 residues. The CDR3 bases are TGTGCCAGCAGTTTGGTAGTTTCCAATGGCTACACCTTC. Residues: CASSLVVSNGYTF.

In its sample, this clone was seen many times. The rearrangement links TRBV30 to TRBJ2-1; 12 nucleotides agree with TRBD2. V shed 7 bases, J shed 2 bases, and the junction held 6 bases outside the gene matches. Germline CDR1 reads GTSNPN; CDR2 reads SVGIG (reference sequence). The CDR3 has 15 residues. The CDR3 nucleotides read TGTGCCTTTGGACTAGCGGGACAACCCTACAATGAGCAGTTCTTC. Translating gives CAFGLAGQPYNEQFF.

The table lists this clone with a few counts. This rearrangement joins TRBV11-2 to TRBJ2-1; TRBD2 aligns across 11 bases. V was clipped by 6 bases and J by 5 bases; unmatched bases: 3. The CDR3 sequence is 14 residues long. Looked up from germline, CDR1 is SGHAT and CDR2 is FQNNGV. The CDR3 DNA reads TGTGCCAGCAGGACGGGACTAGCGGACAATGAGCAGTTCTTC. This sequence encodes CASRTGLADNEQFF.

V gene TRBV18 combines with J gene TRBJ2-7; 15 bases map to TRBD2. Trimming at V came to 0 bases and at J to 3 bases, leaving 6 bases not matched to a gene. Germline CDR1 and CDR2: KGHSH and LQKENI. The CDR3 runs 18 residues. The DNA for the CDR3 is TGTGCCAGCTCACCACCGGGACTAGCGGGAGGACGGGACTACGAGCAGTACTTC. Protein sequence: CASSPPGLAGGRDYEQYF.

J is TRBJ2-3 and V is TRBV19, with D perhaps matching TRBD1 or TRBD2 (6 bases each). Germline assignment: CDR1 LNHDA and CDR2 SQIVND (reference sequence). V lost 4 bases and J lost 1, with 12 bases in between. The CDR3 has 15 amino acids. The CDR3 loop reads CASSSRRGGTDTQYF. CDR3 DNA: TGTGCCAGTAGTAGTAGGAGGGGGGGCACAGATACGCAGTATTTT.

Details on this clone: The same CDR3 can be traced to other DNA sequences in this sample. This chain connects TRBV9 to TRBJ2-7; 10 bases are shared with TRBD2. CDR3 size: 14 residues. V was pared by 0 bases and J by 3 bases, with 0 bases of the junction left unmatched. Germline lookup yields CDR1 SGDLS and CDR2 YYNGEE. The CDR3: CASSVASGSYEQYF. The DNA for the CDR3 is TGTGCCAGCAGCGTAGCTAGCGGGAGCTACGAGCAGTACTTC.

The CDR3 loop is CASSLAGASYNEQFF. The CDR3 coding sequence is TGTGCCAGCAGCTTAGCGGGGGCCTCCTACAATGAGCAGTTCTTC. The rearrangement joins TRBV7-6 to TRBJ2-1; a possible D gene is TRBD1 (6 bases). From germline, CDR1 is SGHVS and CDR2 FNYEAQ. V was shortened by 0 bases and J by 0 bases, with 6 bases between the two germline ends. The CDR3 consists of 15 residues.

V and J are TRBV10-1 and TRBJ2-1; the D gene could be TRBD1 or TRBD2 (5 bases each). Trimming took 5 bases from V and 5 from J, leaving 16 bases between them. This CDR3 has 15 residues. The germline V gene has CDR1 WNHNN and CDR2 SYGVQD (reference sequence). The CDR3 is CASSTTEGPHNEQFF. The CDR3 DNA is TGCGCCAGCAGTACAACAGAGGGGCCCCACAATGAGCAGTTCTTC.

The V call is TRBV5-1, the J call TRBJ2-7; no reliable D call. The germline CDR1 and CDR2 sequences are SGHRS and YFSETQ. This CDR3 region has 16 residues. Deletions cut 4 bases from V and 2 bases from J, with 19 bases between. Here the CDR3 DNA reads TGCGCCAGCAGCCTGCCACGCTTGGGCAGGACCTACGAGCAGTACTTC. Translated: CASSLPRLGRTYEQYF. The whole variable domain, remainder taken from reference TRBV5-1 and TRBJ2-7, is KAGVTQTPRYLIKTRGQQVTLSCSPISGHRSVSWYQQTPGQGLQFLFEYFSETQRNKGNFPGRFSGRQFSNSRSEMNVSTLELGDSALYLCASSLPRLGRTYEQYFGPGTRLTVT.

The chain combines TRBV30 with TRBJ1-5; D gene uncertain. Germline CDR1 and CDR2: GTSNPN and SVGIG (reference sequence). V gave up 5 bases and J gave up 0 bases, with 8 bases separating them. The CDR3 contains 13 residues. CDR3 in DNA: TGTGCCTGGGCGGGAATTAGCAATCAGCCCCAGCATTTT. Protein sequence: CAWAGISNQPQHF. Full variable domain (outside the CDR3, taken from reference TRBV30 and TRBJ1-5): SQTIHQWPATLVQPVGSPLSLECTVEGTSNPNLYWYRQAAGRGLQLLFYSVGIGQISSEVPQNLSASRPQDRQFILSSKKLLLSDSGFYLCAWAGISNQPQHFGDGTRLSIL.

In regard to this clone: The same CDR3 is also encoded by other DNA sequences in this sample. The V and J genes are TRBV7-9 and TRBJ1-1, with TRBD1 as a possible D gene (5 bases). Between the trimmed V and J ends, which lost 1 base and 5 bases, there was a span of 11 bases. Germline-derived CDR1 and CDR2 are SEHNR and FQNEAQ (reference sequence). CDR3 length: 14 residues. CDR3 DNA sequence: TGTGCCAGCAGCTTAGTGGGGGGAGGAACTGAAGCTTTCTTT. Amino acid sequence: CASSLVGGGTEAFF.

The chain combines TRBV27 with TRBJ2-3, with D perhaps TRBD2 (6 bases). Germline CDR1 is MNHEY and CDR2 is SMNVEV (reference sequence). The CDR3 contains 15 residues. The V gene lost 4 bases and the J gene lost 3 bases, with 14 bases spanning the gap. CDR3 bases: TGTGCCAGCAGTTCGGCGGGAATCCAAACAGATACGCAGTATTTT. Its translation is CASSSAGIQTDTQYF.